Following are 6 T cell receptor beta chains from one sample sequenced in a study of shared clonotypes between healthy human individuals. Profiling relied on immunoSEQ multiplex PCR, and the TCRdb table lists in-frame clones only, not all of them. The sample lists millions of clones; roughly nine tenths were seen once. The source material was naive CD4+ T cells sorted from blood. Subset noted: CD45RA+ positively selected. Every receptor here comes from a man aged 18 to 35 in good health.

The chain uses TRBV7-3 and TRBJ2-2; D remains unclear. V was pared by 4 bases and J by 7 bases, with 7 bases between. Germline V gene sequence: CDR1 SGHTA, CDR2 FQGTGA. This CDR3 has 12 amino acids. The chain's CDR3 is CASSWGGGELFF. The DNA for the CDR3 is TGTGCCAGCAGCTGGGGTGGCGGGGAGCTGTTTTTT.

The rearrangement uses TRBV6-6 and TRBJ1-2; TRBD1 matches at 9 bases. V shed 6 bases and J 6 bases; nucleotides not matched to a gene: 8. The V gene's germline CDR1 is MNHNY and CDR2 SVGAGI (reference sequence). The CDR3 sequence is 14 residues long. The CDR3 loop reads CASSKGQGHHGYTF. The CDR3 nucleotides read TGTGCCAGCAGCAAGGGACAGGGACACCATGGCTACACCTTC.

The chain combines TRBV30 with TRBJ1-1; 10 bases agree with TRBD1. Trimming removed 4 bases from V and 5 bases from J; junction bases left unmatched: 13. Germline V gene lookup returns CDR1 GTSNPN and CDR2 SVGIG (reference sequence). This CDR3 has 16 amino acids. This CDR3 is CAWKRGTGVPWTEAFF. The CDR3 DNA reads as TGTGCCTGGAAACGGGGGACAGGGGTCCCGTGGACTGAAGCTTTCTTT.

The chain couples TRBV27 to TRBJ2-3, with D possibly matching TRBD1 (6 bases). Looked up from germline, CDR1 is MNHEY and CDR2 is SMNVEV (reference sequence). The CDR3 has 13 residues. V gave up 7 bases and J gave up 1 base, with 9 bases separating them. The DNA of the CDR3 is TGTGCCAGCACCCGACAGGGCACAGATACGCAGTATTTT. Translation: CASTRQGTDTQYF.

CDR3 nucleotide sequence: TGTGCCAGCAGCTTAAAAGCGGGAGTCAACAATGAGCAGTTCTTC. This codes for CASSLKAGVNNEQFF. This sequence joins TRBV7-2 and TRBJ2-1, with 8 nucleotides matching TRBD2. The CDR3 spans 15 residues. Germline V lookup: CDR1 SGHTA, CDR2 FQGNSA. V lost 2 bases and J lost 5; bases outside the gene matches: 5.

This rearrangement joins TRBV6-5 to TRBJ1-1; unclear D gene. With 1 base removed from V and 2 bases from J, the gap between germline ends came to 14 bases. This CDR3 spans 16 amino acids. Germline values: CDR1 MNHEY, CDR2 SVGAGI. This chain's CDR3 is CASSYLPETFNTEAFF. DNA for the CDR3: TGTGCCAGCAGTTACTTACCCGAGACATTTAACACTGAAGCTTTCTTT.